Listed here is a single TCR beta chain. Its antigen is still unknown. These data originate in a study of beta chain features in type 1 diabetes. Study context: Patients did not differ from healthy donors in age, gender or cell yield. Study-level findings and limits: The study found that naive, central memory and Treg TCRB repertoires appeared more similar in patients than in healthy donors.

What was sequenced were expressed TCRB transcripts, since all of the isolated RNA had been reverse transcribed. The table came from immunoSEQ multiplex PCR; TCRdb's copy has only in-frame clones and leaves some out. Among 860,000 or so clones listed, about a sixth were seen once. Germline V gene sequence: CDR1 SGHAT, CDR2 FQDESV (reference sequence). With 4 bases clipped from V and 8 bases from J, the junction kept 7 bases outside the gene matches. The CDR3 has 16 residues. One heparinised draw, averaging about 116 mL, was taken per donor. V gene TRBV11-1 combines with J gene TRBJ2-1, with 14 bases aligning to TRBD2. Sequencing was carried out using naive CD4+ T cells from blood. The receptor was isolated from a woman aged 18-29 years in good health. CDR3 DNA sequence: TGTGCCAGCAGCTCGGCGACTAGCGGGAGGGTATATGAGCAGTTCTTC. It is translated as CASSSATSGRVYEQFF. The full variable domain, in which reference TRBV11-1 and TRBJ2-1 provide the parts outside the CDR3, is EAEVAQSPRYKITEKSQAVAFWCDPISGHATLYWYRQILGQGPELLVQFQDESVVDDSQLPKDRFSAERLKGVDSTLKIQPAELGDSAMYLCASSSATSGRVYEQFFGPGTRLTVL.